This entry lists 10 T cell receptor beta chains sequenced from one sample in a study of shared clonotypes between healthy human individuals. Clones were read by immunoSEQ multiplex PCR, and TCRdb kept only the in-frame ones, dropping some. Here the sample spans over a million clones, about 75% being singletons. Sequencing used memory CD4+ T cells sorted from blood. The subset denotes: CD45RA-negative fraction. Receptors were obtained from a man aged 18 to 29 in good health.

A word on this clone: Other DNA variants within this sample encode the same CDR3. V and J are TRBV5-4 and TRBJ2-5; a possible D gene is TRBD2 (5 bases). CDR1 and CDR2 (germline): SGHNT, YYREEE (reference sequence). Between the trimmed V and J ends, which lost 0 bases and 5 bases, there was a span of 11 bases. This CDR3 region has 14 residues. CDR3 nucleotides: TGTGCCAGCAGCTTGGGAGGGAATCAGGAGACCCAGTACTTC. It encodes CASSLGGNQETQYF.

V gene TRBV14 combines with J gene TRBJ2-7; D is unclear. Trimming cost V 2 bases and J 4 bases, with 6 bases left between them. Germline loops: CDR1 SGHDN, CDR2 FVKESK. This CDR3 has 12 residues. The CDR3 bases are TGTGCCAGCAGCCAATTAAGATACGAGCAGTACTTC. It codes for CASSQLRYEQYF.

In its sample, this clone was seen a few times. The chain carries TRBV5-4 and TRBJ2-7; 9 nucleotides align to TRBD2. Germline V CDR1 and CDR2: SGHNT, YYREEE (reference sequence). V lost 5 bases and J lost 4; bases outside the gene matches: 13. The CDR3 has 16 residues. The CDR3 protein is CASSQASGTVGYEQYF. CDR3 DNA sequence: TGTGCCAGCAGTCAGGCTAGCGGGACAGTCGGGTACGAGCAGTACTTC.

This chain uses TRBV7-2 with TRBJ2-7, with TRBD1 identical over 8 bases. CDR1 is SGHTA, CDR2 FQGNSA, per germline. The V segment lost 3 bases and the J segment 5 bases; nucleotides outside the gene matches: 9. The CDR3 covers 15 residues. CDR3 sequence: CASSFFRGQFNEQYF. CDR3 in DNA: TGTGCCAGCAGCTTCTTCAGGGGGCAGTTCAACGAGCAGTACTTC.

J is TRBJ2-3 and V is TRBV20-1; D is ambiguous. V lost 5 bases and J 4 bases, leaving 7 bases between the germline ends. Germline CDR1 reads DFQATT; CDR2 reads SNEGSKA (reference sequence). This CDR3 region has 11 residues. CDR3 DNA: TGCAGTGCTTCCCACTCAGATACGCAGTATTTT. Translation: CSASHSDTQYF.

The V call is TRBV27, the J call TRBJ2-7, with TRBD2 identical over 7 bases. The germline V gene has CDR1 MNHEY and CDR2 SMNVEV (reference sequence). This CDR3 contains 16 residues. Trimming removed 0 bases from V and 6 bases from J; junction bases left unmatched: 11. This CDR3 is CASSLSVGGTGGEQYF. As DNA, the CDR3 is TGTGCCAGCAGTTTATCAGTCGGGGGGACCGGCGGCGAGCAGTACTTC.

This chain connects TRBV2 to TRBJ1-5; D gene uncertain. Trimming left V 4 bases short and J 4 bases short, with 17 bases between. The length of the CDR3 is 16 residues. Germline loops: CDR1 SNHLY, CDR2 FYNNEI. CDR3 sequence: CASSGGKAARNQPQHF. The CDR3 DNA reads as TGTGCCAGCAGTGGCGGCAAAGCGGCGCGTAATCAGCCCCAGCATTTT.

The gene calls are TRBV19 and TRBJ1-6, with a possible D match to TRBD1 (6 bases). The CDR3 spans 16 residues. Germline lookup yields CDR1 LNHDA and CDR2 SQIVND (reference sequence). V dropped 2 bases and J dropped 6 bases, with 14 bases sitting between them. The chain's CDR3 is CASSISAGATNSPLHF. In nucleotides, the CDR3 is TGTGCCAGTAGTATAAGTGCGGGGGCTACTAATTCACCCCTCCACTTT.

The table lists this clone with a count of one. The chain carries TRBV18 and TRBJ1-5, with 7 bases matching TRBD1. The trim removed 6 bases at V and 1 base at J, leaving 21 bases unmatched. The CDR3 runs to 20 residues. The germline V gene encodes CDR1 KGHSH and CDR2 LQKENI. CDR3 amino acids: CASSQGLPGGDRESNQPQHF. DNA for the CDR3: TGTGCCAGCTCGCAGGGATTACCAGGGGGGGACCGGGAAAGCAATCAGCCCCAGCATTTT.

The chain links TRBV6-5 to TRBJ1-5; TRBD1 matches at 7 bases. Trimming took 6 bases from V and 7 from J; bases not matched to a gene: 9. The germline V gene encodes CDR1 MNHEY and CDR2 SVGAGI. The length of the CDR3 is 14 residues. CDR3 protein: CASRIRTGGQPQHF. The CDR3 bases are TGTGCCAGCAGGATAAGGACAGGAGGGCAGCCCCAGCATTTT.